A selection of T cell receptor beta chains follows, all from one sample in a study of blood T cell repertoires in COVID-19. Assay: immunoSEQ multiplex PCR; the TCRdb copy retains only in-frame clones and omits some. The sample holds roughly 300,000 clones, 80% to 95% seen once. The sequenced material came from PBMCs or T cells enriched from blood (not recorded which). The receptors stem from a woman in her thirties who had recovered from COVID-19. Both conserved end residues are part of each CDR3. A D gene is named only where the DNA matches it firmly. The size entry is marked missing in some rows and otherwise reads once, few, many or a size class.

D: TRBD1
J: TRBJ1-5
size: NA
V: TRBV29-1
DNA: TGCAGCGTTGGAGGGACAGGCAATCAGCCCCAGCATTTT
CDR3: CSVGGTGNQPQHF

D: NA
J: TRBJ1-1
size: NA
V: TRBV2
DNA: TGTGCCAGCAGACCCGGGATAGGTTGGGCGAACACTGAAGCTTTCTTT
CDR3: CASRPGIGWANTEAFF

D: NA
J: TRBJ2-3
size: NA
V: TRBV19
DNA: TGTGCCAGTAGTCCGAGCGGGAACAGGGCCAATACGCAGTATTTT
CDR3: CASSPSGNRANTQYF

D: TRBD2
J: TRBJ2-5
size: NA
V: TRBV7-2
DNA: TGTGCCAGCAGCTTGGGGGGAGGGCAAGAGACCCAGTACTTC
CDR3: CASSLGGGQETQYF

D: NA
J: TRBJ2-7
size: once
V: TRBV19
DNA: TGTGCCAGTAGTATGGGCACTAGTTCTTGGTACGAGCAGTACTTC
CDR3: CASSMGTSSWYEQYF

D: NA
J: TRBJ2-3
size: NA
V: TRBV5-1
DNA: TGCGCCAGCAGCTTTACTCGAAGCACAGATACGCAGTATTTT
CDR3: CASSFTRSTDTQYF

D: NA
J: TRBJ2-7
size: once
V: TRBV10-3
DNA: TGTGCCACCTCTCGAGGGAGCGAGCAGTACTTC
CDR3: CATSRGSEQYF

D: TRBD2
J: TRBJ2-1
size: NA
V: TRBV19
DNA: TGTGCCAGTAGACCGGGACTAGCGGGAGAGAATGAGCAGTTCTTC
CDR3: CASRPGLAGENEQFF

D: NA
J: TRBJ1-1
size: NA
V: TRBV5-1
DNA: TGCGCCAGCAGCTTGTTGGGGGGGCGCGTTAGTAACACTGAAGCTTTCTTT
CDR3: CASSLLGGRVSNTEAFF

D: TRBD2
J: TRBJ2-1
size: NA
V: TRBV11-2
DNA: TGTGCCAGCAGCTTCCTTAGCGGGTTACTTTACAATGAGCAGTTCTTC
CDR3: CASSFLSGLLYNEQFF

D: NA
J: TRBJ2-7
size: once
V: TRBV6-6
DNA: TGTGCCAGCAGTTACTCTTGGCAGAACGAGCAGTACTTC
CDR3: CASSYSWQNEQYF

D: NA
J: TRBJ1-1
size: NA
V: TRBV5-1
DNA: TGCGCCAGCAGCCAGCAGGTGATGAACACTGAAGCTTTCTTT
CDR3: CASSQQVMNTEAFF

D: NA
J: TRBJ2-7
size: once
V: TRBV28
DNA: TGTGCCAGCAGTTCCTGGGCTGGCTACGAGCAGTACTTC
CDR3: CASSSWAGYEQYF

D: TRBD1
J: TRBJ1-1
size: NA
V: TRBV27
DNA: TGTGCCAGCAGTGTACCGGGACAGGGAGGAAACACTGAAGCTTTCTTT
CDR3: CASSVPGQGGNTEAFF

D: TRBD1
J: TRBJ1-5
size: NA
V: TRBV7-2
DNA: TGTGCCAGCAGCTTACGGACAGGGGGAGGCAATCAGCCCCAGCATTTT
CDR3: CASSLRTGGGNQPQHF

D: TRBD1
J: TRBJ2-7
size: NA
V: TRBV5-1
DNA: TGCGCCAGCAGCTTGGGACAGGGGATAGGGGAGCAGTACTTC
CDR3: CASSLGQGIGEQYF

D: TRBD2
J: TRBJ2-7
size: NA
V: TRBV27
DNA: TGTGCCAGCAGTCCCGCCTTTGGGCGGGAGAGTTACGAGCAGTACTTC
CDR3: CASSPAFGRESYEQYF

D: TRBD2
J: TRBJ2-1
size: NA
V: TRBV28
DNA: TGTGCCAGCAGTTTTGAGGCGGGAGGCCCATCCTACAATGAGCAGTTCTTC
CDR3: CASSFEAGGPSYNEQFF

D: NA
J: TRBJ1-5
size: once
V: TRBV27
DNA: TGTGCCAGCAGTGTCCAGGGCTATCAGCCCCAGCATTTT
CDR3: CASSVQGYQPQHF

D: NA
J: TRBJ1-1
size: NA
V: TRBV13
DNA: TGTGCCAGCAGCCCCGGGGGGGACACTGAAGCTTTCTTT
CDR3: CASSPGGDTEAFF

D: TRBD1
J: TRBJ1-2
size: NA
V: TRBV28
DNA: TGTGCCATCTCCCCAACGGGACAGACTTATGGCTACACCTTC
CDR3: CAISPTGQTYGYTF

D: TRBD1
J: TRBJ1-5
size: NA
V: TRBV28
DNA: TGTGCCAGCTCAAGTAGGCAGGGGGGCAATCAGCCCCAGCATTTT
CDR3: CASSSRQGGNQPQHF

D: NA
J: TRBJ1-1
size: NA
V: TRBV12-3/TRBV12-4
DNA: TGTGCCAGCATCCCTGCGGGGGCGACTGAAGCTTTCTTT
CDR3: CASIPAGATEAFF

D: TRBD2
J: TRBJ2-1
size: NA
V: TRBV18
DNA: TGTGCCAGCTCAGATCTGGGGACTAGCGTCTGGGAGCAGTTCTTC
CDR3: CASSDLGTSVWEQFF

D: NA
J: TRBJ1-6
size: NA
V: TRBV3-1/TRBV3-2
DNA: TGTGCCAGCAGCCAAGGTTACCGAGAATCACCCCTCCACTTT
CDR3: CASSQGYRESPLHF

D: NA
J: TRBJ2-3
size: NA
V: TRBV7-9
DNA: TGTGCCAGCAGCTCGGGGACACATAACACAGATACGCAGTATTTT
CDR3: CASSSGTHNTDTQYF

D: NA
J: TRBJ1-5
size: NA
V: TRBV21-1
DNA: TGTGCCAGACCCCCATTTTTGTATGGGACAGAACTGCAGCGCAATCAGCCCCAGCATTTT
CDR3: CARPPFLYGTELQRNQPQHF

D: TRBD1
J: TRBJ2-5
size: NA
V: TRBV7-2
DNA: TGTGCCAGCAGCAAGGGACAGGGTCCCCAAGAGACCCAGTACTTC
CDR3: CASSKGQGPQETQYF

D: NA
J: TRBJ2-1
size: NA
V: TRBV29-1
DNA: TGCAGCGTTGACAGCTACAATGAGCAGTTCTTC
CDR3: CSVDSYNEQFF

D: TRBD2
J: TRBJ2-7
size: NA
V: TRBV7-9
DNA: TGTGCCAGCAGCCGTAGCGGGATCAACTCCTACGAGCAGTACTTC
CDR3: CASSRSGINSYEQYF

D: TRBD1
J: TRBJ2-2
size: NA
V: TRBV19
DNA: TGTGCCAGTAGTGACAGGGGGCGTCACACCGGGGAGCTGTTTTTT
CDR3: CASSDRGRHTGELFF

D: TRBD1
J: TRBJ1-2
size: NA
V: TRBV3-1/TRBV3-2
DNA: TGTGCCAGCAGCCAAGATTTCAGGGGGCCCTACGGCTACACCTTC
CDR3: CASSQDFRGPYGYTF

D: TRBD1
J: TRBJ1-1
size: few
V: TRBV3-1/TRBV3-2
DNA: TGTGCCAGCAGCCAAGGGACAGGGTTGAACACTGAAGCTTTCTTT
CDR3: CASSQGTGLNTEAFF

D: TRBD2
J: TRBJ2-7
size: NA
V: TRBV5-1
DNA: TGCGCCAGCAGCTCAGGACTAGCGGGAGCCTACGAGCAGTACTTC
CDR3: CASSSGLAGAYEQYF

D: NA
J: TRBJ1-1
size: NA
V: TRBV19
DNA: TGTGCCAGTAGTATAGCGGTCCTATTTAACACTGAAGCTTTCTTT
CDR3: CASSIAVLFNTEAFF

D: NA
J: TRBJ1-4
size: NA
V: TRBV4-3
DNA: TGCGCCAGCAGCCAATCGCGAAGGAGCGCAACTAATGAAAAACTGTTTTTT
CDR3: CASSQSRRSATNEKLFF

D: NA
J: TRBJ1-2
size: once
V: TRBV6-2/TRBV6-3
DNA: TGTGCCAGCAGTTACTCGAACCAGAGAGGCGGCTACACCTTC
CDR3: CASSYSNQRGGYTF

D: TRBD1
J: TRBJ1-1
size: NA
V: TRBV9
DNA: TGTGCCAGCAGCGTAGGACAGGGGGCGCTTGGGACTGAAGCTTTCTTT
CDR3: CASSVGQGALGTEAFF

D: TRBD1
J: TRBJ2-7
size: NA
V: TRBV5-4
DNA: TGTGCCAGCAGCTTGGGGGACAGGGCCTACGAGCAGTACTTC
CDR3: CASSLGDRAYEQYF

D: NA
J: TRBJ1-2
size: NA
V: TRBV6-1
DNA: TGTGCCAGCAGTGAAGTTTGGGCAGGGGACGGCTACACCTTC
CDR3: CASSEVWAGDGYTF

D: NA
J: TRBJ2-1
size: NA
V: TRBV28
DNA: TGTGCCAGCAGTCAACCTCTTGGCGAGCAGTTCTTC
CDR3: CASSQPLGEQFF

D: TRBD2
J: TRBJ2-5
size: NA
V: TRBV28
DNA: TGTGCCAGCACCCCGACTAGCGGGAGTCGGAAGACCCAGTACTTC
CDR3: CASTPTSGSRKTQYF

D: NA
J: TRBJ2-2
size: NA
V: TRBV10-3
DNA: TGTGCCATCCACCCGGCAGCTAGCACCGGGGAGCTGTTTTTT
CDR3: CAIHPAASTGELFF

D: TRBD1
J: TRBJ2-4
size: NA
V: TRBV6-6
DNA: TGTGCCAGCAGTTACTCGACAGGGGCGGCCAAAAACATTCAGTACTTC
CDR3: CASSYSTGAAKNIQYF

D: TRBD2
J: TRBJ2-1
size: NA
V: TRBV9
DNA: TGTGCCAGCAGCGTAGGGCTAGCGGGAGTTGACAATGAGCAGTTCTTC
CDR3: CASSVGLAGVDNEQFF

D: NA
J: TRBJ2-7
size: NA
V: TRBV28
DNA: TGTGCCAGCAGGACGACAGGCCCCTACGAGCAGTACTTC
CDR3: CASRTTGPYEQYF

D: NA
J: TRBJ1-2
size: NA
V: TRBV25-1
DNA: TGTGCCAGCAGTGACCAGACAGCTTTTGGCGATGGCTACACCTTC
CDR3: CASSDQTAFGDGYTF

D: TRBD2
J: TRBJ2-7
size: NA
V: TRBV7-2
DNA: TGTGCCAGCAGCTCCGAGCGCGGGAGCTCCTACGAGCAGTACTTC
CDR3: CASSSERGSSYEQYF

D: TRBD2
J: TRBJ2-7
size: once
V: TRBV28
DNA: TGTGCCACTAGCGGGAGTCCCTACGAGCAGTACTTC
CDR3: CATSGSPYEQYF

D: NA
J: TRBJ2-3
size: NA
V: TRBV7-3
DNA: TGTGCCAGCAGCTTAAGCGACGGACTAGATACGCAGTATTTT
CDR3: CASSLSDGLDTQYF

D: NA
J: TRBJ1-4
size: NA
V: TRBV7-9
DNA: TGTGCCAGCAGCTCGACCGGGATCAACAATGAAAAACTGTTTTTT
CDR3: CASSSTGINNEKLFF

D: NA
J: TRBJ1-1
size: NA
V: TRBV2
DNA: TGTGCCAGCATCCTAACAGGGAGCACCACCGTTGCTTTCTTT
CDR3: CASILTGSTTVAFF

D: TRBD2
J: TRBJ2-2
size: NA
V: TRBV5-1
DNA: TGCGCCAGCAGCTTGGAAGTCCTAAGCGGGAGGGCCATAGGGGCCGGGGAGCTGTTTTTT
CDR3: CASSLEVLSGRAIGAGELFF

D: TRBD1
J: TRBJ1-2
size: NA
V: TRBV19
DNA: TGTGCCAGTAGTATAACGGGACAGGCTCACGACGGCTACACCTTC
CDR3: CASSITGQAHDGYTF

D: TRBD1
J: TRBJ2-7
size: NA
V: TRBV9
DNA: TGTGCCAGCAGCCCCCAGGACAGGGCCATAAGGATCTACGAGCAGTACTTC
CDR3: CASSPQDRAIRIYEQYF

D: NA
J: TRBJ2-7
size: NA
V: TRBV28
DNA: TGTGCCAGCAGTTCCAGGGGCTCGGGTTTTTACGAGCAGTACTTC
CDR3: CASSSRGSGFYEQYF

D: TRBD1
J: TRBJ2-2
size: NA
V: TRBV7-3
DNA: TGTGCCAGCAGTTTAAATCCAGGGGGCCAGAACACCGGGGAGCTGTTTTTT
CDR3: CASSLNPGGQNTGELFF

D: NA
J: TRBJ1-1
size: once
V: TRBV27
DNA: TGTGCCAGCAGTTTATCGACAGAGAACACTGAAGCTTTCTTT
CDR3: CASSLSTENTEAFF

D: NA
J: TRBJ1-6
size: NA
V: TRBV19
DNA: TGTGCCAGTAGTTCCACCCTGGGAGGGGGGTATAATTCACCCCTCCACTTT
CDR3: CASSSTLGGGYNSPLHF